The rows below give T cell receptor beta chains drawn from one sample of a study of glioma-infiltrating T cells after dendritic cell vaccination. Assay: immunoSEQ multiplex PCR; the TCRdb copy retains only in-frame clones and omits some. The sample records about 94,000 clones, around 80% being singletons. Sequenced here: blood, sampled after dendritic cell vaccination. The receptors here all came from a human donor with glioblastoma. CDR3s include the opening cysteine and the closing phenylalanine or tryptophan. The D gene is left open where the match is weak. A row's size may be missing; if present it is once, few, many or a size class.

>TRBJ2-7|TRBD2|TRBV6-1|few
CASWMTSGLSYEQYF
TGTGCCAGCTGGATGACTAGCGGCCTATCCTACGAGCAGTACTTC
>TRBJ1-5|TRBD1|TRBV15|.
CATSRARGYDQPQHF
TGTGCCACCAGCAGAGCCAGGGGGTACGATCAGCCCCAGCATTTT
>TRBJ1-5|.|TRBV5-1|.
CASSLDGFGGNQPQHF
TGCGCCAGCAGCTTGGACGGGTTCGGTGGTAATCAGCCCCAGCATTTT
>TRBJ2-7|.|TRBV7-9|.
CASSRRNDYEQYF
TGTGCCAGCAGCCGTAGAAACGACTACGAGCAGTACTTC
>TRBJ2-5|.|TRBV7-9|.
CASSLAPTGLLEETQYF
TGTGCCAGCAGCTTAGCCCCCACAGGGTTGCTAGAAGAGACCCAGTACTTC
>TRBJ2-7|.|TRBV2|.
CASSELGRGYEQYF
TGTGCCAGCAGTGAACTTGGCAGAGGGTACGAGCAGTACTTC
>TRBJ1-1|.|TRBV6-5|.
CASDAGYNTEAFF
TGTGCCAGCGACGCGGGCTACAACACTGAAGCTTTCTTT
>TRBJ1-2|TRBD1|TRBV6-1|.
CASSEQGGAYGYTF
TGTGCCAGCAGTGAACAGGGGGGAGCCTATGGCTACACCTTC
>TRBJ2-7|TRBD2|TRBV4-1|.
CASSQGGLAYEQYF
TGCGCCAGCAGCCAAGGGGGACTAGCCTACGAGCAGTACTTC
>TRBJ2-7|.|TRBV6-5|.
CASSSLGGTVLF
TGTGCCAGCAGTTCCCTTGGCGGGACAGTCCTTTTC
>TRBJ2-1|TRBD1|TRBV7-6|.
CASSLQGAYNEQFF
TGTGCCAGCAGCTTACAGGGGGCCTACAATGAGCAGTTCTTC
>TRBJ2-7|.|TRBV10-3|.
CAISSRGAEEQYF
TGTGCCATCAGTTCGCGTGGGGCCGAGGAGCAGTACTTC
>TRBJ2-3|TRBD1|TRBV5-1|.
CASSWGTGGMDTQYF
TGCGCCAGCAGCTGGGGGACAGGGGGTATGGATACGCAGTATTTT
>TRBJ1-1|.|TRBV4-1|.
CASSRADRNTEAFF
TGCGCCAGCAGCCGGGCGGACAGGAACACTGAAGCTTTCTTT
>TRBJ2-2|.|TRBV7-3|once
CASSLYGSSNTGELFF
TGTGCCAGCAGCTTATACGGGTCGTCGAACACCGGGGAGCTGTTTTTT
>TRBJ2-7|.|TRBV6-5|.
CASSSSWTQQYEQYF
TGTGCCAGCAGTTCATCTTGGACACAACAATACGAGCAGTACTTC
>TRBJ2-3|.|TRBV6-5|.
CASSYSAGANTDTQYF
TGTGCCAGCAGTTACTCGGCGGGGGCGAACACAGATACGCAGTATTTT
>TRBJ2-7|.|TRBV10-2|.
CASSDGSTYEQYF
TGCGCCAGCAGTGATGGCAGTACCTACGAGCAGTACTTC
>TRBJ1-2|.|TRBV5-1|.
CASSLRDKAGYTF
TGCGCCAGCAGCTTGCGGGACAAGGCTGGCTACACCTTC
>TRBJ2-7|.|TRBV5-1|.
CASSLVGSSYEQYF
TGCGCCAGCAGCTTGGTGGGGAGCTCCTACGAGCAGTACTTC
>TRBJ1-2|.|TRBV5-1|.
CASSLLSNYGYTF
TGCGCCAGCAGCTTGTTATCTAACTATGGCTACACCTTC
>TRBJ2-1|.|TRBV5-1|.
CASGHSMSYNEQFF
TGCGCCAGCGGTCATAGCATGTCCTACAATGAGCAGTTCTTC
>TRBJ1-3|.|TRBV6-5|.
CASKLGGYGNTIYF
TGTGCCAGCAAACTAGGGGGTTATGGAAACACCATATATTTT
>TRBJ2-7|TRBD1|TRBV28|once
CASSQMRGQGHEQYF
TGTGCCAGCAGCCAGATGAGGGGACAGGGACACGAGCAGTACTTC
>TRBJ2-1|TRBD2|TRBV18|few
CASSPRGVAGGEEQFF
TGTGCCAGCTCACCGCGGGGGGTAGCGGGGGGTGAAGAGCAGTTCTTC
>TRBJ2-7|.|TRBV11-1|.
CASSLSDSTYEQYF
TGTGCCAGCAGCTTATCGGACAGCACCTACGAGCAGTACTTC
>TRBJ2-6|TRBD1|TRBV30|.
CAWAQGAGANVLTF
TGTGCCTGGGCTCAGGGGGCTGGGGCCAACGTCCTGACTTTC
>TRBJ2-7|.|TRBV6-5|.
CVSSYSKAGPYEQYF
TGTGTCAGCAGTTACTCGAAGGCAGGGCCCTACGAGCAGTACTTC
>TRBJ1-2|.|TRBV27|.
CASSSLQGYGYTF
TGTGCCAGCAGTTCACTTCAGGGCTATGGCTACACCTTC
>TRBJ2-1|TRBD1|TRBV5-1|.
CASSWGQGYVNEQFF
TGCGCCAGCAGCTGGGGACAGGGGTACGTCAATGAGCAGTTCTTC
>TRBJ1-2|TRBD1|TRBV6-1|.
CASSRTGGEGYTF
TGTGCCAGCAGTCGGACAGGGGGCGAAGGCTACACCTTC
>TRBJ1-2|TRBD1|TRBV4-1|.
CASRQTGGYGYTF
TGCGCCAGCAGGCAAACAGGGGGCTATGGCTACACCTTC